This is a list of T cell receptor beta chains from one sample in a study of blood T cell repertoires in COVID-19. Sequencing used immunoSEQ multiplex PCR; TCRdb keeps in-frame clones, though not all of them. The data hold roughly 200,000 clones, with roughly 85% observed a single time. Sequenced material: peripheral blood. The receptors shown here come from an elderly woman with acute or convalescent COVID-19. The conserved cysteine and the conserved F or W are not part of the CDR3 here. The order of the fields is CDR3 protein, V gene, J gene.

cdr3_aa: ASSSARTGNTEAF
v_call: TRBV5-4
j_call: TRBJ1-1

cdr3_aa: ASSPDRGGSETQY
v_call: TRBV28
j_call: TRBJ2-5

cdr3_aa: ASFPGGHWSKNSPLH
v_call: TRBV28
j_call: TRBJ1-6

cdr3_aa: ASSVGGALYEQY
v_call: TRBV5-1
j_call: TRBJ2-7

cdr3_aa: ASSYAGQGQPQH
v_call: TRBV6-6
j_call: TRBJ1-5

cdr3_aa: ASSLDSATNEKLF
v_call: TRBV27
j_call: TRBJ1-4

cdr3_aa: ASSQDRLRAGVGIEQF
v_call: TRBV4-1
j_call: TRBJ2-1

cdr3_aa: ASSLEGVNTEAF
v_call: TRBV5-1
j_call: TRBJ1-1

cdr3_aa: ASRLQGAIGGELF
v_call: TRBV7-6
j_call: TRBJ2-2

cdr3_aa: ASGGVAGANVLT
v_call: TRBV19
j_call: TRBJ2-6

cdr3_aa: AISGTSGNDEQF
v_call: TRBV10-3
j_call: TRBJ2-1

cdr3_aa: ASSLAASGTGPIREQY
v_call: TRBV5-1
j_call: TRBJ2-7

cdr3_aa: ASTYQGPSGANVLT
v_call: TRBV19
j_call: TRBJ2-6

cdr3_aa: ASSLAGLVNNEQF
v_call: TRBV14
j_call: TRBJ2-1

cdr3_aa: ASTAPGQGPRRAEQY
v_call: TRBV28
j_call: TRBJ2-7

cdr3_aa: ASSFSGRGVAWQY
v_call: TRBV18
j_call: TRBJ2-7

cdr3_aa: ASSDNLDRVDEKLF
v_call: TRBV6-6
j_call: TRBJ1-4

cdr3_aa: ATSPGHSSYNSPLH
v_call: TRBV19
j_call: TRBJ1-6

cdr3_aa: ASSSRPPGGVNTEAF
v_call: TRBV5-1
j_call: TRBJ1-1

cdr3_aa: ASSYSSPGGYEQY
v_call: TRBV6-5
j_call: TRBJ2-7

cdr3_aa: ASSRSVGELF
v_call: TRBV6-5
j_call: TRBJ2-2

cdr3_aa: ASSFSDVGTSGVYEQY
v_call: TRBV13
j_call: TRBJ2-7

cdr3_aa: ASSQEGSGEQF
v_call: TRBV3-1/TRBV3-2
j_call: TRBJ2-1

cdr3_aa: ASSPTRQGAGETQY
v_call: TRBV5-1
j_call: TRBJ2-5

cdr3_aa: ASSLGSGGYNEQF
v_call: TRBV7-7
j_call: TRBJ2-1

cdr3_aa: ASSRDVGKRTDTQY
v_call: TRBV18
j_call: TRBJ2-3